This TCR beta chain was sequenced in a study of blood T cell repertoires in COVID-19. This CDR3 is built from 16 residues. V was cut by 0 bases and J by 5 bases, with 16 bases left in between. Germline V CDR1 and CDR2: SGHNT, YENEEA. Sequencing was performed with immunoSEQ multiplex PCR; in TCRdb, only in-frame clones are kept and a portion is missing. The repertoire has 90,000 to 120,000 clones, 90% to 95% of them found once; the top ten carry 0.97%. This receptor was obtained from a man between 60 and 75 years old with acute or convalescent COVID-19. This chain links TRBV11-3 with TRBJ2-5; the D gene is possibly TRBD2 (7 bases). The sequencing input was peripheral blood. CDR3 sequence: CASSLEWGRGDETQYF. The CDR3 DNA sequence: TGTGCCAGCAGCTTAGAATGGGGGAGGGGGGATGAGACCCAGTACTTC.